This T cell receptor beta chain was captured in a study of vaccination effects on CD4 cells after COVID-19. Peptide-pool stimulation followed by sequencing identified expanded antigen-specific CD4+ clonotypes in the ViraFEST assay. A 10-day culture period preceded the isolation of CD4+ T cells. This person caught SARS-CoV-2 sometime from March to December 2020, and PCR testing confirmed the infection. To note about this clone: Its antigen is unknown.

Study observations and caveats: Convalescent patients were scarce, and early post-infection timepoints were absent. Clones that were induced by infection or by vaccine showed marked contraction late after vaccination.

The CDR3 contains 16 residues. J was trimmed by 10 bases and V by 2 bases; bases with no gene match: 12. Germline lookup yields CDR1 LGHNA and CDR2 YNFKEQ. Assay: immunoSEQ multiplex PCR; the TCRdb copy retains only in-frame clones and omits some. This table holds approximately 33,000 clones, over 60% found once. The material was CD4+ T cells from PBMCs cultured with HCoV-NL63 spike peptides, obtained before COVID-19 vaccination. The rearrangement joins TRBV4-2 to TRBJ2-1; 9 bases align to TRBD2. This sequence was found in a human donor who had a prior SARS-CoV-2 infection. The CDR3 bases are TGTGCCAGCAGCCAACTGTCGGCTAGCGGGATCTCGGAGCAGTTCTTC. As protein: CASSQLSASGISEQFF.